This T cell receptor beta chain was sequenced in a study of metastatic and nonmetastatic thyroid tumors (TCRdb year 2020). With respect to the entire study: Repertoires from peripheral blood and from tumor or nodule tissue samples of malignant and benign thyroid patients were compared. What the research found in general, with its limitations: TCR beta diversity was reported as significantly higher in malignant tumors than in benign nodules, in both blood and tumor samples.

None of the patients had been given any treatment before thyroid surgery. The study retrospectively analysed patient clinical samples collected from about 2012 to 2018 using T-cell receptor beta sequencing. As to this clone: No cognate antigen has been identified for it. This clone may be a read error of a much larger clone one base away.

The library was made by PCR. Reads for this sample came from an Illumina HiSeq 4000. High-throughput sequencing was used to profile the TCR beta-chain CDR3 region of every patient. Per the original workflow: CDR3 differences across clinicopathological groups were used to build a classifier for discriminating distant-metastatic papillary thyroid cancer patients. The Shannon index was used to assess repertoire diversity, and the Morisita-Horn index was used to assess tumor-blood repertoire similarity. TCRdb handled the public reads itself, with Q25 trimming in fastp and clone calling in MiXCR, and kept productive beta chains. TCRdb, not the authors, supplied the V and J calls. For this sample the table gives 35,000 to 40,000 clones, of which around 20% were detected only once. The ten biggest clones cover roughly 15% of the sample. Sequences were obtained from blood. The sequence was collected from a female donor with papillary thyroid cancer or a benign thyroid nodule (not recorded which). Some clones in this sample may be carry-over from other donors' samples.

The CDR3 region: CASIPYNEQFF. The bases read TGTGCCAGCATCCCCTACAATGAGCAGTTCTTC. This sequence uses TRBV7-9 and TRBJ2-1; no confident D gene assignment can be made. The junction carries 3 bases between V and J, which are trimmed by 7 bases and 2 bases respectively. Sequences SEHNR (CDR1) and FQNEAQ (CDR2) are obtained from the germline V gene (reference sequence). Including the terminal cysteine and phenylalanine, the CDR3 comprises 11 residues. Of the read, only the CDR3 DNA is kept; its 33 bases are in frame from base 1.